Below are 18 T cell receptor beta chains sequenced from a single sample in a study of CD8+ T cells in alopecia areata. Stated treatment: oral pan-JAK inhibitor, 5-10 mg twice daily. As the sequencing template, cDNA was produced by extracting RNA and reverse transcribing it. The assay was immunoSEQ multiplex PCR, and TCRdb's table has in-frame clones only and misses some. The data hold around 190,000 clones, with about three fifths observed a single time. The sequencing here drew on CD4+ T cells sorted from blood, taken around week 50, from a patient treated with tofacitinib. The source of these receptors is a human donor with alopecia areata.

The chain links TRBV7-9 to TRBJ1-5; 7 bases align to TRBD1. V trimming: 3 bases; J trimming: 9 bases; junction bases outside the gene matches: 11. The CDR3 totals 15 residues. Germline CDR1 and CDR2: SEHNR and FQNEAQ (reference sequence). CDR3 sequence reads: CASSLMGTANGPQHF. The CDR3 coding sequence is TGTGCCAGCAGCTTGATGGGGACAGCTAATGGGCCCCAGCATTTT.

The chain recombines TRBV27 with TRBJ1-5; D remains ambiguous. Germline loops: CDR1 MNHEY, CDR2 SMNVEV (reference sequence). The CDR3 sequence is 15 residues long. V dropped 3 bases and J dropped 0 bases, with 9 bases sitting between them. The CDR3 region is CASSFDANSNQPQHF. The CDR3 nucleotides read TGTGCCAGCAGTTTTGATGCTAATAGCAATCAGCCCCAGCATTTT.

V is TRBV30 and J is TRBJ2-5; D ambiguous. Looked up from germline, CDR1 is GTSNPN and CDR2 is SVGIG (reference sequence). There are 13 residues in the CDR3. V was trimmed by 3 bases and J by 0 bases, leaving 8 bases between them. The CDR3 sequence is CAWRDRYQETQYF. In DNA, the CDR3 is TGTGCCTGGAGGGATAGGTACCAAGAGACCCAGTACTTC.

This clone was seen a handful of times. The gene calls are TRBV7-2 and TRBJ2-3; 8 bases agree with TRBD2. This CDR3 contains 16 residues. Germline CDR1 and CDR2: SGHTA and FQGNSA. With 4 bases clipped from V and 1 base from J, the junction kept 7 bases outside the gene matches. The CDR3 DNA reads as TGTGCCAGCAGCTCGCTAGCGGGTATAGGCACAGATACGCAGTATTTT. Its translation is CASSSLAGIGTDTQYF.

This sequence joins TRBV30 and TRBJ2-7; 7 nucleotides agree with TRBD1. The CDR3 has 14 residues. Germline lookup yields CDR1 GTSNPN and CDR2 SVGIG (reference sequence). Unmatched junction bases numbered 7, after V lost 2 bases and J lost 3 bases. CDR3 coding DNA: TGTGCCTGGAGTCAGGGACAGCACCTCTACGAGCAGTACTTC. Residues: CAWSQGQHLYEQYF.

The chain carries TRBV29-1 and TRBJ1-2; 7 positions agree with TRBD1. CDR1 and CDR2 (germline): SQVTM, ANQGSEA. CDR3 length: 12 amino acids. Losses at the gene ends were 5 bases for V and 7 bases for J; bases not matched to a gene: 7. In DNA form, the CDR3 reads TGCAGCGTTCGGACAGGATCGAGTGGCTACACCTTC. Its protein is CSVRTGSSGYTF.

This chain uses TRBV20-1 with TRBJ2-5; D call uncertain. V was shortened by 5 bases and J by 3 bases, with 4 bases between the two germline ends. CDR3 length: 10 residues. The germline CDR1 and CDR2 sequences are DFQATT and SNEGSKA (reference sequence). CDR3 coding DNA: TGCAGTGCTGGTAAAGAGACCCAGTACTTC. Protein sequence: CSAGKETQYF.

J is TRBJ1-5 and V is TRBV7-2; D is perhaps TRBD1 (5 bases). Trimming removed 3 bases at V and 7 bases at J, with 19 bases between. This CDR3 is 16 amino acids long. Germline-derived CDR1 and CDR2 are SGHTA and FQGNSA. The chain's CDR3 is CASSLGIQRGLQPQHF. CDR3 DNA: TGTGCCAGCAGCTTGGGGATTCAAAGGGGCCTACAGCCCCAGCATTTT. Combining the CDR3 with reference TRBV7-2 and TRBJ1-5 gives the whole variable domain GAGVSQSPSNKVTEKGKDVELRCDPISGHTALYWYRQSLGQGLEFLIYFQGNSAPDKSGLPSDRFSAERTGGSVSTLTIQRTQQEDSAVYLCASSLGIQRGLQPQHFGDGTRLSIL.

This clone was recorded a few times. The chain links TRBV7-9 to TRBJ1-4, with D possibly TRBD1 on 5 matching bases. This CDR3 is built from 16 residues. Between the trimmed V and J ends, which lost 6 bases and 8 bases, there was a span of 22 bases. Looked up from germline, CDR1 is SEHNR and CDR2 is FQNEAQ (reference sequence). CDR3 sequence: CASSHYLLQGREKLFF. The DNA of the CDR3 is TGTGCCAGCAGTCACTACCTACTGCAGGGAAGGGAAAAACTGTTTTTT.

There are a few counts of this clone. The J gene is TRBJ1-4, the V gene TRBV29-1; maybe TRBD1 (6 bases). CDR3 length: 15 amino acids. Germline V lookup: CDR1 SQVTM, CDR2 ANQGSEA. V was clipped by 5 bases and J by 5 bases, with 18 bases between them. DNA of the CDR3: TGCAGCGTTAACTACAGGGTCGGGGTAAATGAAAAACTGTTTTTT. Translation: CSVNYRVGVNEKLFF.

This clone was recorded a few times. The V call is TRBV10-3, the J call TRBJ2-1; D is unresolved. The CDR3 runs to 12 residues. Germline values: CDR1 ENHRY, CDR2 SYGVKD. V lost 4 bases and J lost 5, with 6 bases in between. Here the CDR3 reads CAISGQHNEQFF. The CDR3 region has the DNA TGTGCCATCAGTGGGCAGCACAATGAGCAGTTCTTC.

The chain recombines TRBV19 with TRBJ2-7, with TRBD1 matching 10 bases. The CDR3 has 16 amino acids. Germline V gene lookup returns CDR1 LNHDA and CDR2 SQIVND (reference sequence). After removal of 11 bases from V and 5 bases from J, the junction contained 18 bases not matched to a gene. The CDR3 sequence is CAPRIRQGAELDEQYF. In DNA form, the CDR3 reads TGTGCCCCCAGGATTCGACAGGGGGCCGAATTGGACGAGCAGTACTTC.

The J gene is TRBJ1-1, the V gene TRBV29-1; D is undetermined. The germline gives CDR1 SQVTM, CDR2 ANQGSEA. V was shortened by 4 bases and J by 0 bases, with 12 bases between the two germline ends. This CDR3 is built from 14 residues. CDR3 nucleotide sequence: TGCAGCGTTGGGAGGACCGGAATGAACACTGAAGCTTTCTTT. It encodes CSVGRTGMNTEAFF.

J is TRBJ1-6 and V is TRBV11-2, with D perhaps matching TRBD1 (6 bases). In germline, CDR1 is SGHAT, CDR2 FQNNGV. V lost 3 bases and J lost 10, with 13 bases in between. CDR3 length equals 14 residues. CDR3 in amino acids: CASSFAGERSPLHF. In DNA, the CDR3 is TGTGCCAGCAGCTTCGCAGGGGAAAGGTCACCCCTCCACTTT.

Only a few counts were recorded for this clone. This chain links TRBV29-1 with TRBJ2-1; a weak D match, TRBD2 (5 bases). Trimming pared 5 bases from V and 5 bases from J, leaving 10 bases between. This CDR3 comprises 12 residues. Germline lookup yields CDR1 SQVTM and CDR2 ANQGSEA. The CDR3 loop is CSVSPADNEQFF. The CDR3 nucleotides read TGCAGCGTTTCCCCAGCGGACAATGAGCAGTTCTTC.

The rearrangement joins TRBV6-5 to TRBJ1-1; possibly TRBD1 for D (5 bases). V lost 2 bases and J 2 bases, leaving 12 bases between the germline ends. Germline lookup yields CDR1 MNHEY and CDR2 SVGAGI. There are 15 residues in the CDR3. CDR3 sequence reads: CASSYLPTVNTEAFF. CDR3 bases: TGTGCCAGCAGTTACCTACCGACAGTTAACACTGAAGCTTTCTTT.

This sequence joins TRBV6-5 and TRBJ2-3, with 8 bases aligning to TRBD1. V was clipped by 6 bases and J by 1 base; unmatched bases: 3. The CDR3 has 14 residues. CDR1 and CDR2 (germline): MNHEY, SVGAGI. CDR3 region: CASRSTGGTDTQYF. Here the CDR3 DNA reads TGTGCCAGCAGGTCGACAGGGGGCACAGATACGCAGTATTTT.

A single count supports this clone. The rearrangement links TRBV15 to TRBJ2-3, with D tentatively TRBD1 (5 bases). V lost 0 bases and J 2 bases, leaving 15 bases between the germline ends. The CDR3 contains 17 residues. Germline CDR1 reads LNHNV; CDR2 reads YYDKDF (reference sequence). CDR3 residues: CATSREEWGHITDTQYF. The CDR3 nucleotides are TGTGCCACCAGCAGAGAGGAGTGGGGCCACATCACAGATACGCAGTATTTT.